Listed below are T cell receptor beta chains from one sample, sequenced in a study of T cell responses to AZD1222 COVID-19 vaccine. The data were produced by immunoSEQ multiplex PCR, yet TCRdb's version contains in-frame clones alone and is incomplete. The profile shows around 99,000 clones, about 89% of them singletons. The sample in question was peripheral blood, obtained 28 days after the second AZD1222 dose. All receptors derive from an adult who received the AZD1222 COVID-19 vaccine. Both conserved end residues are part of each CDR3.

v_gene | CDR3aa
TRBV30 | CAWSVHRTGSAQHF
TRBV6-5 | CASSTGGAGANVLTF
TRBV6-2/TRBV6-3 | CASSYGTVNTEAFF
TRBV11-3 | CASSLGSLGQGGANTGELFF
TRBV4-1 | CASSVTGGSNYGYTF
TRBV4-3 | CASSHTNQARTDTQYF
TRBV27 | CASSLDRAAYNEQFF
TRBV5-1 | CASSPWTSGNTIYF
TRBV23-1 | CASSQTVGETQYF
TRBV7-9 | CASSLGDRYGTEAFF
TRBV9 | CASSYVAGSGNTIYF
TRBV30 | CAWIGGERGGTGELFF
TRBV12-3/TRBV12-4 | CASTLAHEQFF
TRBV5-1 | CACQRGANTEAFF
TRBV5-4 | CASSLSQSSYNEQFF
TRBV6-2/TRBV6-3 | CASSRDPPTDTQYF
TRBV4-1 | CASSQDGVAGKETQYF
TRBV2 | CASSGQGTDTQYF
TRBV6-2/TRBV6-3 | CASSYSTQTEAFF
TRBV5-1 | CASRTDGGQTYEQYF
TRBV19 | CATSQGRGTEAFF
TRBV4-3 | CASSQHYMNTEAFF
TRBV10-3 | CAITRLGNTEAFF
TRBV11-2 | CASSKSGTSTLYF
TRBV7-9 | CASSLVPPYDEQFF
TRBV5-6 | CASSLDGLNTEAFF
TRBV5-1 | CASSSGSHYNEQFF
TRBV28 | CASSSPLAGSTYEQYF
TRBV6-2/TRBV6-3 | CASSYSGQGNEQYF
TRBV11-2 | CASSPSEAGGYETQYF
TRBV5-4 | CASSPGAGYTEAFF